These 25 T cell receptor beta chains came from one sample sequenced in a study of cytomegalovirus exposure and HLA in healthy donors. Primers included in the PCR were 60 Vbeta and 13 Jbeta primers. Assay used: immunoSEQ multiplex PCR; TCRdb lists only in-frame clones, some missing. The sample has about 160,000 clones; approximately 80% are singletons. The sequenced sample was PBMCs. These receptors were collected from a man in his forties or fifties in good health and CMV-seronegative.

This clone appeared once. The CDR3 reads CASSVEGLAGLYEQYF. In DNA, the CDR3 is TGTGCCAGCAGCGTAGAAGGACTAGCGGGGCTGTACGAGCAGTACTTC. The genes are TRBV9 and TRBJ2-7, with 12 bases that match TRBD2. Trimming at V came to 0 bases and at J to 4 bases, leaving 5 bases not matched to a gene. This CDR3 has 16 amino acids. Germline-derived CDR1 and CDR2 are SGDLS and YYNGEE.

The chain is built from TRBV30 and TRBJ2-5, with 12 bases aligning to TRBD1. The CDR3 has 15 amino acids. Germline CDR1 is GTSNPN and CDR2 is SVGIG (reference sequence). The J segment lost 5 bases and the V segment lost 2 bases, leaving 6 bases of the junction unmatched. For the CDR3, the DNA is TGTGCCTGGAGTAGGGGGACAGGGGGCCGGGAGACCCAGTACTTC. It codes for CAWSRGTGGRETQYF. Filled out from reference TRBV30 and TRBJ2-5, the complete variable domain reads SQTIHQWPATLVQPVGSPLSLECTVEGTSNPNLYWYRQAAGRGLQLLFYSVGIGQISSEVPQNLSASRPQDRQFILSSKKLLLSDSGFYLCAWSRGTGGRETQYFGPGTRLLVL.

As for this clone: The same CDR3 is also encoded by other DNA sequences in this sample. The V gene is TRBV9, the J gene TRBJ2-1; perhaps TRBD1 as D (6 bases). Germline V gene lookup returns CDR1 SGDLS and CDR2 YYNGEE. The CDR3 sequence is 14 residues long. The germline V and J ends were trimmed by 0 bases and 5 bases, with 9 bases remaining between them. CDR3 bases: TGTGCCAGCAGCGTAGAACAGGGCGACAATGAGCAGTTCTTC. Translated: CASSVEQGDNEQFF. Using reference TRBV9 and TRBJ2-1 for the parts outside the CDR3, the full variable domain is DSGVTQTPKHLITATGQRVTLRCSPRSGDLSVYWYQQSLDQGLQFLIQYYNGEERAKGNILERFSAQQFPDLHSELNLSSLELGDSALYFCASSVEQGDNEQFFGPGTRLTVL.

The V and J genes are TRBV5-5 and TRBJ2-2; D possibly corresponds to TRBD1 (6 bases). The ends were cut back, 3 bases at V and 0 bases at J, with 12 bases in the middle. CDR3 length: 16 amino acids. The germline V gene encodes CDR1 SGHKS and CDR2 YYEKEE (reference sequence). CDR3 region: CASSSQRTANTGELFF. The CDR3 bases are TGTGCCAGCAGCTCGCAGCGGACAGCGAACACCGGGGAGCTGTTTTTT. The full variable domain, with the rest looked up from reference TRBV5-5 and TRBJ2-2, is DAGVTQSPTHLIKTRGQQVTLRCSPISGHKSVSWYQQVLGQGPQFIFQYYEKEERGRGNFPDRFSARQFPNYSSELNVNALLLGDSALYLCASSSQRTANTGELFFGEGSRLTVL.

This chain connects TRBV7-9 to TRBJ1-5; the D gene is possibly TRBD1 (5 bases). The CDR3 is made up of 15 amino acids. With 1 base removed from V and 4 bases from J, the gap between germline ends came to 11 bases. CDR1 and CDR2 (germline): SEHNR, FQNEAQ (reference sequence). The CDR3 DNA follows: TGTGCCAGCAGCTTAGGGATGGGGCCAAATCAGCCCCAGCATTTT. Translating it yields CASSLGMGPNQPQHF.

The chain couples TRBV11-2 to TRBJ1-1, with 10 nucleotides matching TRBD1. V gave up 5 bases and J gave up 12 bases; unmatched junction bases: 6. This CDR3 region has 12 residues. Germline V gene sequence: CDR1 SGHAT, CDR2 FQNNGV. For the CDR3, the DNA is TGTGCCAGCAGCCTAGGGACAGGGGAGACTTTCTTT. This translates into CASSLGTGETFF.

This CDR3 is CASSLVSGNSYEQYF. CDR3 sequence (DNA): TGTGCCAGCAGCTTAGTTTCGGGGAACTCCTACGAGCAGTACTTC. The chain uses TRBV13 and TRBJ2-7, with D maybe TRBD2 (5 bases). V lost 1 base and J lost 0, with 10 bases in between. Germline values: CDR1 PRHDT, CDR2 FYEKMQ (reference sequence). CDR3 size: 15 residues. The complete variable domain, with remaining parts taken from reference TRBV13 and TRBJ2-7, reads AAGVIQSPRHLIKEKRETATLKCYPIPRHDTVYWYQQGPGQDPQFLISFYEKMQSDKGSIPDRFSAQQFSDYHSELNMSSLELGDSALYFCASSLVSGNSYEQYFGPGTRLTVT.

The rearrangement links TRBV28 to TRBJ1-3; D might be TRBD1 (5 bases). Germline V gene data show CDR1 as MDHEN and CDR2 as SYDVKM. The length of the CDR3 is 18 residues. V was cut by 4 bases and J by 0 bases, with 19 bases left in between. The CDR3 bases are TGTGCCAGCAGTTCCATCCGGACATGGACGGTCTCTGGAAACACCATATATTTT. Amino acid sequence: CASSSIRTWTVSGNTIYF.

V and J are TRBV27 and TRBJ2-7; D uncertain. This CDR3 contains 12 residues. Germline CDR1 reads MNHEY; CDR2 reads SMNVEV (reference sequence). V dropped 3 bases and J dropped 6 bases, with 9 bases sitting between them. CDR3 DNA sequence: TGTGCCAGCAGTTTCCCAGGAAGCGAGCAGTACTTC. It encodes CASSFPGSEQYF.

The V gene is TRBV29-1, the J gene TRBJ2-7; the D gene is possibly TRBD1 (6 bases). This CDR3 spans 10 amino acids. Trimming cost V 5 bases and J 7 bases, with 9 bases left between them. Looked up from germline, CDR1 is SQVTM and CDR2 is ANQGSEA. The CDR3 DNA reads TGCAGCGTTTCCAGGGGAGAGCAGTACTTC. Protein product: CSVSRGEQYF.

This sequence joins TRBV13 and TRBJ2-2; 11 bases match TRBD2. Trimming at V came to 5 bases and at J to 7 bases, leaving 9 bases not matched to a gene. Germline V gives CDR1 PRHDT, CDR2 FYEKMQ (reference sequence). This CDR3 is 16 amino acids long. The CDR3 DNA follows: TGTGCCAGCAGCATTCTAGCGGGGGGAAATGGCGGGGAGCTGTTTTTT. As protein: CASSILAGGNGGELFF.

The chain is built from TRBV27 and TRBJ1-1; D gene uncertain. This CDR3 has 14 residues. In germline, CDR1 is MNHEY, CDR2 SMNVEV (reference sequence). With 5 bases removed from V and 0 bases from J, the gap between germline ends came to 10 bases. The CDR3 is CASSPQRVNTEAFF. The CDR3 nucleotides are TGTGCCAGCAGTCCCCAGAGGGTGAACACTGAAGCTTTCTTT.

The chain combines TRBV10-2 with TRBJ1-1; 7 bases map to TRBD1. The CDR3 length is 19 residues. The germline V gene encodes CDR1 WSHSY and CDR2 SAAADI. Germline trimming cut 4 bases from V and 1 base from J; bases unmatched to any gene: 18. CDR3 loop: CASSGVGRTGAFTNTEAFF. CDR3 bases: TGCGCCAGCAGTGGGGTAGGCCGGACAGGTGCTTTTACGAACACTGAAGCTTTCTTT.

The V call is TRBV5-4, the J call TRBJ2-1, with 13 bases matching TRBD2. Germline-derived CDR1 and CDR2 are SGHNT and YYREEE (reference sequence). V lost 4 bases and J lost 7; bases outside the gene matches: 8. The CDR3 contains 16 residues. This CDR3 is CASSDKLAGGPNEQFF. DNA of the CDR3: TGTGCCAGCAGCGACAAACTAGCGGGGGGGCCGAATGAGCAGTTCTTC.

The CDR3, as DNA: TGTGCCAGCAGTCAACCGGGACAGGGCCTCTACGAGCAGTACTTC. It codes for CASSQPGQGLYEQYF. The chain couples TRBV6-6 to TRBJ2-5, with 9 bases matching TRBD1. The last part of the DNA fits TRBJ2-7 better; the J call may be wrong. The CDR3 sequence is 15 residues long. From germline, CDR1 is MNHNY and CDR2 SVGAGI (reference sequence).

This clone has only a few counts. V and J are TRBV11-3 and TRBJ2-3; possibly TRBD2 for D (6 bases). This CDR3 comprises 14 residues. The V gene lost 4 bases and the J gene lost 4 bases, with 12 bases spanning the gap. The V gene's germline CDR1 is SGHNT and CDR2 YENEEA. The DNA for the CDR3 is TGTGCCAGCAGCTCCCCCAGGGAGGCAGATACGCAGTATTTT. This encodes CASSSPREADTQYF.

In its sample, this clone was seen a few times. The chain has TRBV25-1 and TRBJ1-1; no reliable D call. Germline assignment: CDR1 MGHDK and CDR2 SYGVNS. CDR3 size: 13 residues. Deletions cut 5 bases from V and 0 bases from J, with 7 bases between. The CDR3 DNA is TGTGCCAGCAGTCAGGAAATGAACACTGAAGCTTTCTTT. Translated: CASSQEMNTEAFF.

The rearrangement uses TRBV11-2 and TRBJ1-4, with 7 bases aligning to TRBD1. The V gene end was trimmed by 5 bases and the J gene end by 8 bases; junction bases not matched to a gene: 8. This CDR3 is built from 14 residues. Germline CDR1 is SGHAT and CDR2 is FQNNGV. The DNA of the CDR3 is TGTGCCAGCAGCCGGGGACAGCTCTTCGAAAAACTGTTTTTT. Translated: CASSRGQLFEKLFF. The full variable domain, with the rest looked up from reference TRBV11-2 and TRBJ1-4, is EAGVAQSPRYKIIEKRQSVAFWCNPISGHATLYWYQQILGQGPKLLIQFQNNGVVDDSQLPKDRFSAERLKGVDSTLKIQPAKLEDSAVYLCASSRGQLFEKLFFGSGTQLSVL.

This sequence joins TRBV4-1 and TRBJ2-1, with TRBD2 matching over 8 bases. Germline CDR1 MGHRA, CDR2 YSYEKL. The CDR3 spans 17 residues. Trimming cost V 0 bases and J 8 bases; bases outside gene matches: 12. CDR3 DNA sequence: TGCGCCAGCAGCCAAGAAAGATCGGGGGGGGCCGGTGATGAGCAGTTCTTC. Translated, it gives CASSQERSGGAGDEQFF.

The CDR3 sequence: CASSLGLAGSYTQYF. Here the CDR3 DNA reads TGTGCCAGCAGCCTGGGACTAGCGGGGTCATATACGCAGTATTTT. The chain has TRBV11-1 and TRBJ2-3; 13 nucleotides align to TRBD2. This CDR3 is 15 amino acids long. Germline values: CDR1 SGHAT, CDR2 FQDESV (reference sequence). Trimming took 5 bases from V and 7 from J; bases not matched to a gene: 6.

This clone was seen a single time. No conserved phenylalanine or tryptophan is present at the end of the CDR3, so a read error is the likely explanation. Because the CDR3's place on the DNA is in doubt, the DNA is left out and the CDR3 is given as listed by TCRdb. This sequence joins TRBV7-9 and TRBJ2-4; the tabulated D call, TRBD2, remains unverified against the DNA. Germline values: CDR1 SEHNR, CDR2 FQNEAQ (reference sequence). The CDR3 totals 8 residues, both ends included. The CDR3 region is CPSSSAGA.

The chain uses TRBV15 and TRBJ2-7; 12 bases align to TRBD2. V lost 2 bases and J lost 4; bases outside the gene matches: 3. The V gene's germline CDR1 is LNHNV and CDR2 YYDKDF (reference sequence). This CDR3 comprises 15 residues. CDR3 protein: CATSRSLAGGYEQYF. For the CDR3, the DNA is TGTGCCACCAGCAGATCACTAGCGGGGGGTTACGAGCAGTACTTC.

The rearrangement joins TRBV5-4 to TRBJ1-4; D is perhaps TRBD1 (5 bases). This CDR3 is built from 16 residues. Trimming took off 6 bases at V and 7 bases at J, with 22 bases between the two ends. Germline V gene lookup returns CDR1 SGHNT and CDR2 YYREEE (reference sequence). CDR3 in DNA: TGTGCCAGCAAAAACGGGGTCAGGGAGGGTAGTGAAAAACTGTTTTTT. It encodes CASKNGVREGSEKLFF.

The V call is TRBV11-2, the J call TRBJ2-7; D remains unclear. From germline, CDR1 is SGHAT and CDR2 FQNNGV. The CDR3 covers 13 residues. V lost 1 base and J 1 base, leaving 5 bases between the germline ends. The CDR3 DNA sequence: TGTGCCAGCAGCTTAGCCGTATCCTACGAGCAGTACTTC. Translating it yields CASSLAVSYEQYF.

J is TRBJ1-1 and V is TRBV6-6, with D possibly TRBD1 on 6 matching bases. The CDR3 spans 14 residues. The germline V gene has CDR1 MNHNY and CDR2 SVGAGI (reference sequence). V was cut by 8 bases and J by 13 bases, with 26 bases left in between. This CDR3 is CASELGNRVAKSFF. Here the CDR3 DNA reads TGTGCCAGCGAGTTGGGGAACAGGGTAGCTAAGAGTTTCTTT.